The subject of this entry is one T cell receptor beta chain. In the PCR, 60 Vbeta and 13 Jbeta primers were used. TCRdb's copy holds only in-frame clones and misses some; the assay was immunoSEQ multiplex PCR. The profile covers 150,000 to 200,000 clones, with 75% to 85% appearing a single time and 1.5% to 2% taken by the ten largest. This entry is derived from a study of cytomegalovirus exposure and HLA in healthy donors. The CDR3 extends over 12 amino acids. V lost 1 base and J 5 bases, leaving 5 bases between the germline ends. From germline, CDR1 is SEHNR and CDR2 FQNEAQ (reference sequence). This sequence originates from a woman aged 18-29 years in good health and CMV-seronegative. The sequenced material came from PBMCs. V usage is TRBV7-9 and J usage is TRBJ1-1; D is unresolved. CDR3 nucleotide sequence: TGTGCCAGCAGCTTAGGGGCGACTGAAGCTTTCTTT. Encoded protein: CASSLGATEAFF.